The 14 T cell receptor beta chains in this list originate from one sample, sequenced in a study of cytomegalovirus exposure and HLA in healthy donors. Libraries were prepared by immunoSEQ multiplex PCR; TCRdb keeps only in-frame clonotypes and omits some of them. The sample gives 140,000 or so clones, around 90% of which show up once; under 8% is in the top ten. The material sequenced was PBMCs. These receptors came from a woman aged 30 to 39 in good health and CMV-seropositive.

The chain carries TRBV28 and TRBJ2-3; D possibly corresponds to TRBD1 (6 bases). Germline loops: CDR1 MDHEN, CDR2 SYDVKM. The CDR3 is 15 amino acids. V was pared by 5 bases and J by 7 bases, with 19 bases between. DNA for the CDR3: TGTGCCAGCAGTGTACCTACAGGGTCGCGGAATACGCAGTATTTT. Its protein product is CASSVPTGSRNTQYF.

This chain joins TRBV29-1 and TRBJ2-1; 9 bases map to TRBD2. Germline V lookup: CDR1 SQVTM, CDR2 ANQGSEA. The CDR3 sequence is 13 residues long. Trimming took 7 bases from V and 5 from J; bases not matched to a gene: 6. CDR3 coding DNA: TGCAGCGCTCTAGCGGGAATTCACAATGAGCAGTTCTTC. Translating gives CSALAGIHNEQFF.

The CDR3 coding sequence is TGTGCCAGCAGCCCGGGGCGGGACTACAATGAGCAGTTCTTC. This translates into CASSPGRDYNEQFF. The J gene is TRBJ2-1, the V gene TRBV5-4, with D possibly TRBD2 on 6 matching bases. This CDR3 has 14 residues. Trimming stripped 4 bases from V and 3 bases from J, with 11 bases between. Germline loops: CDR1 SGHNT, CDR2 YYREEE (reference sequence).

The CDR3 sequence is CASSLAPASGSPVAKNIQYF. The CDR3 DNA reads as TGCGCCAGCAGCCTCGCGCCGGCTAGCGGGTCTCCAGTTGCCAAAAACATTCAGTACTTC. The chain combines TRBV4-1 with TRBJ2-4; 8 bases map to TRBD2. The length of the CDR3 is 20 residues. Trimming cost V 4 bases and J 1 base; bases outside gene matches: 18. Germline V gene lookup returns CDR1 MGHRA and CDR2 YSYEKL.

V usage is TRBV9 and J usage is TRBJ1-4, with no clear D. V was pared by 0 bases and J by 5 bases, with 11 bases between. The V gene's germline CDR1 is SGDLS and CDR2 YYNGEE. The CDR3 extends over 15 amino acids. The CDR3 loop reads CASSVDPERNEKLFF. Written as DNA, the CDR3 is TGTGCCAGCAGCGTAGATCCCGAGAGGAATGAAAAACTGTTTTTT.

V gene TRBV11-3 combines with J gene TRBJ2-5; D is unclear. The CDR3 is made up of 12 amino acids. Trimming pared 10 bases from V and 2 bases from J, leaving 11 bases between. CDR1 and CDR2 (germline): SGHNT, YENEEA. CDR3 coding DNA: TGTGCCACCAACAGATTACAAGAGACCCAGTACTTC. Residues: CATNRLQETQYF.

J is TRBJ2-1 and V is TRBV2; 12 bases align to TRBD2. Germline V gene data show CDR1 as SNHLY and CDR2 as FYNNEI. The CDR3 contains 18 residues. Trimming removed 5 bases from V and 3 bases from J; junction bases left unmatched: 11. The CDR3 bases are TGTGCCAGCAGTCGCCAGATCGGACTAGCGGGACTCTACAATGAGCAGTTCTTC. Its translation is CASSRQIGLAGLYNEQFF.

This chain joins TRBV9 and TRBJ2-1; 8 nucleotides match TRBD2. The CDR3 totals 16 residues. Germline values: CDR1 SGDLS, CDR2 YYNGEE. V lost 0 bases and J lost 6; bases outside the gene matches: 8. The CDR3 DNA sequence: TGTGCCAGCAGCGTAGGGGGCACTAGCGGTCTCAATGAGCAGTTCTTC. Translating gives CASSVGGTSGLNEQFF.

V gene TRBV29-1 combines with J gene TRBJ2-1; a weak D match, TRBD2 (5 bases). The V gene lost 4 bases and the J gene lost 4 bases, with 8 bases spanning the gap. Germline CDR1 SQVTM, CDR2 ANQGSEA. This CDR3 region has 12 residues. CDR3 in DNA: TGCAGCGTTGCGGCGGGTTACAATGAGCAGTTCTTC. Amino acid sequence: CSVAAGYNEQFF.

This clone was seen a single time. This chain joins TRBV6-1 and TRBJ2-2; 7 nucleotides align to TRBD2. Germline V gene lookup returns CDR1 MNHNS and CDR2 SASEGT. The V and J ends lost 1 base and 1 base, in that order; junction bases with no gene match: 6. This CDR3 contains 17 residues. In DNA, the CDR3 is TGTGCCAGCAGTGAAGAGGGGCGGGAGTGGAACACCGGGGAGCTGTTTTTT. This codes for CASSEEGREWNTGELFF.

This clone was seen only a few times. This chain links TRBV5-1 with TRBJ2-3; 8 bases map to TRBD2. This CDR3 spans 17 amino acids. Unmatched junction bases numbered 13, after V lost 4 bases and J lost 3 bases. CDR1 is SGHRS, CDR2 YFSETQ, per germline. The CDR3 bases are TGCGCCAGCAGCATCTACCGGGAGAGCGGGGGAACAGATACGCAGTATTTT. It specifies CASSIYRESGGTDTQYF.

The chain couples TRBV2 to TRBJ1-5, with D unresolved. This CDR3 contains 13 residues. V lost 3 bases and J lost 6, with 9 bases in between. Looked up from germline, CDR1 is SNHLY and CDR2 is FYNNEI. As DNA, the CDR3 is TGTGCCAGCAGTGAGCGGGGAAGTCAGCCCCAGCATTTT. Amino acids: CASSERGSQPQHF. The variable domain in full, with the rest retrieved from reference TRBV2 and TRBJ1-5, is EPEVTQTPSHQVTQMGQEVILRCVPISNHLYFYWYRQILGQKVEFLVSFYNNEISEKSEIFDDQFSVERPDGSNFTLKIRSTKLEDSAMYFCASSERGSQPQHFGDGTRLSIL.

A single count supports this clone. This chain uses TRBV28 with TRBJ2-7, with D possibly matching TRBD2 (6 bases). Germline CDR1 MDHEN, CDR2 SYDVKM. This CDR3 has 17 amino acids. The V gene lost 4 bases and the J gene lost 2 bases, with 21 bases spanning the gap. The CDR3 region has the DNA TGTGCCAGCAGTTCCGTCCCTTCTAGCGCCACAGCCTACGAGCAGTACTTC. Its protein is CASSSVPSSATAYEQYF.

DNA of the CDR3: TGTGCCACCATGCCCCCGGGAACGTCCTACAATGAGCAGTTCTTC. It translates to CATMPPGTSYNEQFF. This chain links TRBV6-5 with TRBJ2-1; D may be TRBD2 (5 bases). The CDR3 length is 15 residues. Trimming removed 10 bases from V and 1 base from J, with 17 bases in between. The germline V gene encodes CDR1 MNHEY and CDR2 SVGAGI.